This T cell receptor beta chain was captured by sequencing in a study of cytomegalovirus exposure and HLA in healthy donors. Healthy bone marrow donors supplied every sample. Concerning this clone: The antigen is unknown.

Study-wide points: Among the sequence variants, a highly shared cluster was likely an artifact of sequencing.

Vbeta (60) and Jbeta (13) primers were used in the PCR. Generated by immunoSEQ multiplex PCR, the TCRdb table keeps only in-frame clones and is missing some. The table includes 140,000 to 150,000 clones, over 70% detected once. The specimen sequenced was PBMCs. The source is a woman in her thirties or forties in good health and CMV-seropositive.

The CDR3 DNA reads TGTGCCAGCAGCGGTCCGGGACTCTTGGACACCGGGGAGCTGTTTTTT. It translates to CASSGPGLLDTGELFF. The chain combines TRBV9 with TRBJ2-2; D may be TRBD2 (6 bases). V lost 3 bases and J lost 3, with 15 bases in between. Germline CDR1 reads SGDLS; CDR2 reads YYNGEE. The CDR3 runs to 16 residues.